This record covers a single T cell receptor (beta chain). What it binds is not known. This entry comes from a study of PD-1 blockade in classical Hodgkin lymphoma. Study-wide results and limits: Newly diagnosed patients and complete responders had comparable diversity at baseline. A significant rise in TCR diversity by C4D1 was seen for CD4+ but not CD8+ cells.

V gave up 6 bases and J gave up 7 bases; unmatched junction bases: 9. The CDR3 consists of 16 residues. Germline CDR1 and CDR2: MDHEN and SYDVKM. Time point in this sample: cycle 4 day 1 (C4D1), after 5 to 7 weeks of nivolumab. Each and every patient relapsed after autologous stem cell transplantation, and patients got differing brentuximab vedotin exposure. Thawed PBMCs yielded CD4+ T cells through magnetic negative selection. Complete response, partial response or progressive disease constituted the best response categories observed. Here immunoSEQ multiplex PCR was the method, and the copy in TCRdb shows in-frame clones only, minus some. The top ten clones hold around 0.44% of a sample with fewer than 35,000 clones, 86% of them seen once.

The sequencing here drew on CD4+ T cells from blood, taken before the fourth cycle of nivolumab. The sequence derives from a human donor with classical Hodgkin lymphoma. V gene TRBV28 combines with J gene TRBJ1-4; 12 bases line up with TRBD1. In DNA form, the CDR3 reads TGTGCCAGCAGCCCCGCCGGGACAGGGGGCGTTGAAAAACTGTTTTTT. It yields the protein CASSPAGTGGVEKLFF.